In its sample, the clone carrying this TCR beta chain was seen a few times. This record comes from a study of identical twins. This CDR3 comprises 11 residues. V lost 7 bases and J 11 bases, leaving 14 bases between the germline ends. From germline, CDR1 is MNHNS and CDR2 SASEGT. MiXCR was run by TCRdb on the 5' RACE reads, yielding one entry per CDR3 protein. The sample yields some 760,000 distinct CDR3 sequences, around a sixth seen once. This sample also belongs to another study, concerning T cells expressing NK-cell markers. That paper adds: It was sorted CD3+CD56+NKG2C+, CD3+CD56+NKG2C- and CD3+CD56-NKG2C+ T cells that supplied the TCR beta repertoires. These clonotypes additionally ranked first within the CD3+CD56-NKG2C+ fraction of a few donors.

This sequence joins TRBV6-1 and TRBJ1-1; D remains unclear. The sequencing sample was made of PBMCs. The receptor was derived from a woman in her late teens or twenties in good health. CDR3 residues: CASTARFDAFF. The CDR3 nucleotides are TGTGCCAGCACTGCCCGTTTCGACGCTTTCTTT.